The TCR beta chain under discussion was sequenced for a study of lymphopenia after photon versus proton radiotherapy. The data were produced by immunoSEQ multiplex PCR, yet TCRdb's version contains in-frame clones alone and is incomplete. The profile shows some 76,000 clones, 80% to 95% of them singletons. Overall study results and limits: Post-nadir diversity loss with photons came from oligoclonal expansion, particularly CD8+ Temra cells. Larger post-nadir TCR diversity loss correlated inversely with survival in deceased patients. Authors raise, but do not show, better survival with proton therapy.

The junction had 11 bases not matched to a gene; V was cut back by 5 bases and J by 4 bases. CDR3 length equals 16 residues. Looked up from germline, CDR1 is LNHDA and CDR2 is SQIVND (reference sequence). Comment on this clone: The antigen is undetermined.

The sample consisted of peripheral blood, taken from a patient treated with photon-based radiotherapy. The chain has TRBV19 and TRBJ2-1, with 7 bases matching TRBD2. This receptor was identified in a woman aged 40 to 49 with cholangiocarcinoma. CDR3 coding DNA: TGTGCCAGTAGTTCCCAGGGTACTAGCGCTTACAATGAGCAGTTCTTC. It is translated as CASSSQGTSAYNEQFF.